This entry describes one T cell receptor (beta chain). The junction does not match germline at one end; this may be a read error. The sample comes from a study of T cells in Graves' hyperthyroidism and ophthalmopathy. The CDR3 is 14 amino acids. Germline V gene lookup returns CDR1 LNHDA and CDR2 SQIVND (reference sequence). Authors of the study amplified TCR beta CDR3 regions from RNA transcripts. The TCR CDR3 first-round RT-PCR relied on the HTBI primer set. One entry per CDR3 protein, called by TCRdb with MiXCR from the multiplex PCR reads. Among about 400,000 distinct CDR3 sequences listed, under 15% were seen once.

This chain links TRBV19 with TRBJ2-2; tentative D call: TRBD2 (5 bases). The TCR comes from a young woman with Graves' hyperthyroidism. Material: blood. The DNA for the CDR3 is TGTGCCAGTAGTCCGGGGTGGAACACCGGGCAGCTGTTTTTT. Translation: CASSPGWNTGQLFF.